This is a list of T cell receptor beta chains from one sample in a study of cytomegalovirus exposure and HLA in healthy donors. Profiling relied on immunoSEQ multiplex PCR, and the TCRdb table lists in-frame clones only, not all of them. This table has 160,000 or so clones, approximately 78% appearing once. The sample comprised PBMCs. These TCRs come from a woman aged 25 to 39 in good health and CMV-seropositive. Each CDR3 is given with its conserved first and last residue. A D gene is named only where the DNA matches it firmly. The size entry is marked missing in some rows and otherwise reads once, few, many or a size class.

V: TRBV13; J: TRBJ2-3; size: -; D: TRBD2; DNA: TGTGCCAGCAGCTTTAGCGGGGGGGCAGATACGCAGTATTTT; CDR3: CASSFSGGADTQYF
V: TRBV5-6; J: TRBJ2-7; size: -; D: -; DNA: TGTGCCAGCAGCTCCCTAAGGCCGGCCAGGGAGCAGTACTTC; CDR3: CASSSLRPAREQYF
V: TRBV5-1; J: TRBJ2-7; size: -; D: TRBD1; DNA: TGCGCCAGCAGCTGGGGGGGACAGGGTACCTACGAGCAGTACTTC; CDR3: CASSWGGQGTYEQYF
V: TRBV7-9; J: TRBJ1-6; size: -; D: -; DNA: TGTGCCAGCAGCTTAGCAGGGGACTATAATTCACCCCTCCACTTT; CDR3: CASSLAGDYNSPLHF
V: TRBV5-6; J: TRBJ1-1; size: -; D: -; DNA: TGTGCCAGCAGCTTGGCCGGGGGTGAAGCTTTCTTT; CDR3: CASSLAGGEAFF
V: TRBV5-1; J: TRBJ2-7; size: -; D: TRBD1; DNA: TGCGCCAGCAGCTTTCAGACAGGGGATTACGAGCAGTACTTC; CDR3: CASSFQTGDYEQYF
V: TRBV7-8; J: TRBJ2-7; size: -; D: TRBD2; DNA: TGTGCCAGCAGCTTAAACCCGCGGGGGTCCTACGAGCAGTACTTC; CDR3: CASSLNPRGSYEQYF
V: TRBV7-9; J: TRBJ1-2; size: -; D: -; DNA: TGTGCCAGCAGCTTAGCGCTCTACGGGGGGACCAACTATGGCTACACCTTC; CDR3: CASSLALYGGTNYGYTF
V: TRBV19; J: TRBJ2-1; size: -; D: TRBD2; DNA: TGTGCCAGTAGTCGGGGGGTGGAGCAGTTCTTC; CDR3: CASSRGVEQFF
V: TRBV18; J: TRBJ1-1; size: -; D: -; DNA: TGTGCCGGCTCACCACTCGGCCCAGGGAACACTGAAGCTTTCTTT; CDR3: CAGSPLGPGNTEAFF
V: TRBV11-2; J: TRBJ1-5; size: -; D: -; DNA: TGTGCCAGCAGCTTAGATAGTTTCAATCAGCCCCAGCATTTT; CDR3: CASSLDSFNQPQHF
V: TRBV18; J: TRBJ2-7; size: -; D: -; DNA: TGTGCCAGCTCACCGTTCGAGAGTAGTACCGACGAGCAGTACTTC; CDR3: CASSPFESSTDEQYF
V: TRBV6-6; J: TRBJ1-2; size: -; D: -; DNA: TGTGCCAGCAGTTACTCTTCCAGGGAGGGTGGCTACACCTTC; CDR3: CASSYSSREGGYTF
V: TRBV13; J: TRBJ2-3; size: -; D: TRBD2; DNA: TGTGCCAGCAGCTCCTCGGGGGGGCCTAGGACAGATACGCAGTATTTT; CDR3: CASSSSGGPRTDTQYF
V: TRBV5-1; J: TRBJ2-2; size: -; D: -; DNA: TGCGCCAGCAGCTTGTCCGTTGGGGCAGGGAACACCGGGGAGCTGTTTTTT; CDR3: CASSLSVGAGNTGELFF
V: TRBV27; J: TRBJ2-7; size: -; D: -; DNA: TGTGCCAGCAGTCCTAATACTGACAGCCGGCAGTACTTC; CDR3: CASSPNTDSRQYF
V: TRBV30; J: TRBJ1-4; size: -; D: -; DNA: TGTGCCTGGAGCCTTAACGGAGGGAGTAATGAAAAACTGTTTTTT; CDR3: CAWSLNGGSNEKLFF
V: TRBV9; J: TRBJ2-3; size: -; D: TRBD2; DNA: TGTGCCAGCAGCGTAGACGGACTAGATACGGATACGCAGTATTTT; CDR3: CASSVDGLDTDTQYF
V: TRBV5-1; J: TRBJ1-4; size: once; D: -; DNA: TGCGCCAGCAGCTTGGCCGGTAGGGGTAATGAAAAACTGTTTTTT; CDR3: CASSLAGRGNEKLFF
V: TRBV11-2; J: TRBJ1-1; size: many; D: -; DNA: TGTGCCAGCAGCTTCCAGGGATGGGATCGACGCACTGAAGCTTTCTTT; CDR3: CASSFQGWDRRTEAFF
V: TRBV6-5; J: TRBJ2-7; size: -; D: -; DNA: TGTGCCAGCAGTTATCAGGGCGCATACCCCTACGAGCAGTACTTC; CDR3: CASSYQGAYPYEQYF
V: TRBV28; J: TRBJ2-3; size: -; D: -; DNA: TGTGCCAGCAGTTTATGGGCGACAGCGAGCACAGATACGCAGTATTTT; CDR3: CASSLWATASTDTQYF
V: TRBV2; J: TRBJ1-3; size: -; D: -; DNA: TGTGCCAGCAGTGAACAGGGCATCTCTGGAAACACCATATATTTT; CDR3: CASSEQGISGNTIYF
V: TRBV2; J: TRBJ2-3; size: -; D: TRBD2; DNA: TGTGCCAGCAGTGAAGAGGCGGCGGGAGAAGATACGCAGTATTTT; CDR3: CASSEEAAGEDTQYF
V: TRBV18; J: TRBJ2-2; size: -; D: -; DNA: TGTGCCAGCTCACCAAGAAGGGGAGGTGAGGCCGGGGAGCTGTTTTTT; CDR3: CASSPRRGGEAGELFF
V: TRBV27; J: TRBJ1-1; size: -; D: -; DNA: TGTGCCAGCAGCCCCTTAGGGGGAGGGTACACTGAAGCTTTCTTT; CDR3: CASSPLGGGYTEAFF
V: TRBV5-6; J: TRBJ2-7; size: -; D: TRBD1; DNA: TGTGCCAGCAGCCGCCCACCAACCGGGACAGGTACCTACGAGCAGTACTTC; CDR3: CASSRPPTGTGTYEQYF
V: TRBV9; J: TRBJ1-6; size: -; D: TRBD1; DNA: TGTGCCAGCAGCGCTTTAGACAGGGGGCTATCACCCCTCCACTTT; CDR3: CASSALDRGLSPLHF
V: TRBV27; J: TRBJ1-2; size: -; D: -; DNA: TGTGCCAGCAGTTTACAGGGCGGGGCGGGGGGCTACACCTTC; CDR3: CASSLQGGAGGYTF
V: TRBV15; J: TRBJ1-2; size: -; D: -; DNA: TGTGCCACCAGCAGAGAGGGGGCAAATCTACATGGCTACACCTTC; CDR3: CATSREGANLHGYTF
V: TRBV7-4; J: TRBJ2-7; size: -; D: TRBD2; DNA: TGTGCCAGCAGCCAGGGACTAGTGGGAGGCGAGCAGTACTTC; CDR3: CASSQGLVGGEQYF
V: TRBV10-3; J: TRBJ2-1; size: -; D: TRBD1; DNA: TGTGCCATCAGCACCCCCCCAGGGGGCGCGGGGAATGAGCAGTTCTTC; CDR3: CAISTPPGGAGNEQFF
V: TRBV7-3; J: TRBJ2-2; size: -; D: TRBD1; DNA: TGTGCCAGCAGCCCGGGACAGGGTCTGGCCGGGGAGCTGTTTTTT; CDR3: CASSPGQGLAGELFF
V: TRBV28; J: TRBJ2-7; size: -; D: TRBD1; DNA: TGTGCCAGCAGTTTCCCCGGACAGGGGCCTTACGAGCAGTACTTC; CDR3: CASSFPGQGPYEQYF
V: TRBV5-4; J: TRBJ1-4; size: -; D: -; DNA: TGTGCCAGCAGCTACGACTCCTCTGATGAAAAACTGTTTTTT; CDR3: CASSYDSSDEKLFF
V: TRBV18; J: TRBJ1-6; size: -; D: -; DNA: TGTGCCAGCTCACCTCGAGGAAACTCCTATAATTCACCCCTCCACTTT; CDR3: CASSPRGNSYNSPLHF